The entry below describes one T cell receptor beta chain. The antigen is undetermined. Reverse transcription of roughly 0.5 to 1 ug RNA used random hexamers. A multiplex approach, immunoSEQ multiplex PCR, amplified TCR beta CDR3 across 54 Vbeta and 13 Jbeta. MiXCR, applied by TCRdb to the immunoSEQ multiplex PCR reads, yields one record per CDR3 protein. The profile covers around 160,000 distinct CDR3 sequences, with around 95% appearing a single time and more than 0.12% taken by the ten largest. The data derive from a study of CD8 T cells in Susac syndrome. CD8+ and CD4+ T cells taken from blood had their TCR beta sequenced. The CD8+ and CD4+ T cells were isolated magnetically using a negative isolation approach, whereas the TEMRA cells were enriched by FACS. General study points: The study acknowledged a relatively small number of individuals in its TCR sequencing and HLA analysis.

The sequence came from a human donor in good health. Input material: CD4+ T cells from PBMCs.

The CDR3 protein is CASSQDPIGEAFF. In nucleotides, the CDR3 is TGCGCCAGCAGCCAAGATCCGATCGGTGAAGCTTTCTTT. The rearrangement links TRBV4-3 to TRBJ1-1; D call uncertain. This CDR3 contains 13 residues. V lost 0 bases to trimming and J lost 7 bases, with 9 bases between them. Germline values: CDR1 LGHNA, CDR2 YSLEER.